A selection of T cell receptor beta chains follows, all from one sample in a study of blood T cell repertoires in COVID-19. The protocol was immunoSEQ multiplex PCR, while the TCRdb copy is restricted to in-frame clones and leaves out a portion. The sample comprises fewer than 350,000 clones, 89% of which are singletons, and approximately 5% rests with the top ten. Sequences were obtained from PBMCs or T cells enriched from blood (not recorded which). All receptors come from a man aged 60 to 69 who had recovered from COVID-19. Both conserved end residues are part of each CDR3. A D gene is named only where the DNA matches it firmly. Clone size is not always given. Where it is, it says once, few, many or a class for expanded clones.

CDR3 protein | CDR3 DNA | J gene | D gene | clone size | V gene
CASSLGGRQPQHF | TGTGCCAGCAGCTTAGGCGGCCGTCAGCCCCAGCATTTT | TRBJ1-5 | - | - | TRBV7-8
CSVESGTGGNGQYF | TGCAGCGTTGAAAGTGGGACAGGGGGCAATGGGCAGTACTTC | TRBJ2-7 | TRBD1 | - | TRBV29-1
CSIVAGAFPDTQYF | TGCAGCATAGTAGCGGGAGCTTTTCCAGATACGCAGTATTTT | TRBJ2-3 | TRBD2 | - | TRBV29-1
CASSMRGVTDNEQFF | TGTGCCAGCAGCATGCGAGGTGTGACAGACAATGAGCAGTTCTTC | TRBJ2-1 | - | few | TRBV9
CATSDFGQGAGGELFF | TGTGCCACCAGTGATTTTGGACAGGGGGCGGGCGGGGAGCTGTTTTTT | TRBJ2-2 | TRBD1 | - | TRBV24-1
CASSYTPGLAKNIQYF | TGTGCCAGCAGTTACACACCGGGACTAGCAAAGAACATTCAGTACTTC | TRBJ2-4 | TRBD2 | - | TRBV6-5
CASSLNSPTGLDSPLHF | TGCGCCAGCAGCTTGAATTCCCCCACAGGTTTGGATTCACCCCTCCACTTT | TRBJ1-6 | - | - | TRBV5-1
CSVEEQGVKNIQYF | TGCAGCGTTGAAGAGCAGGGGGTCAAAAACATTCAGTACTTC | TRBJ2-4 | TRBD1 | few | TRBV29-1
CASSLDGGNTEAFF | TGCGCCAGCAGCTTGGATGGCGGGAACACTGAAGCTTTCTTT | TRBJ1-1 | - | once | TRBV5-1
CASSSSLSSGNTIYF | TGTGCCAGTAGTTCATCTCTGAGCTCTGGAAACACCATATATTTT | TRBJ1-3 | - | - | TRBV19
CSGFQGGGSYGYTF | TGCAGCGGCTTCCAGGGAGGGGGGTCCTATGGCTACACCTTC | TRBJ1-2 | - | - | TRBV29-1
CASSHPNAYGYTF | TGTGCCAGCAGCCATCCTAATGCCTATGGCTACACCTTC | TRBJ1-2 | - | - | TRBV3-1/TRBV3-2
CASSHPRTVSGNTIYF | TGCGCCAGCAGCCACCCCCGGACTGTTTCTGGAAACACCATATATTTT | TRBJ1-3 | - | - | TRBV4-1
CASSPTTGGYEQYF | TGTGCCAGCTCACCAACGACAGGGGGCTACGAGCAGTACTTC | TRBJ2-7 | TRBD1 | - | TRBV18
CASSLVSDSAFNQPQHF | TGTGCCAGCAGCTTAGTAAGCGACAGTGCCTTCAATCAGCCCCAGCATTTT | TRBJ1-5 | - | once | TRBV7-9
CASSMVQGYGYTF | TGTGCCAGTAGTATGGTACAGGGTTATGGCTACACCTTC | TRBJ1-2 | - | once | TRBV19
CASSLGQGVTGELFF | TGCGCCAGCAGCCTAGGACAGGGTGTCACCGGGGAGCTGTTTTTT | TRBJ2-2 | TRBD1 | many | TRBV5-1
CATSDYRNTGELFF | TGTGCCACCAGTGATTACAGGAACACCGGGGAGCTGTTTTTT | TRBJ2-2 | - | - | TRBV24-1
CASSDTSYEQYF | TGTGCCAGCAGTGATACAAGTTACGAGCAGTACTTC | TRBJ2-7 | - | - | TRBV2
CASSVGGRGAYNSPLHF | TGTGCCAGCAGCGTAGGTGGTCGGGGGGCTTATAATTCACCCCTCCACTTT | TRBJ1-6 | - | - | TRBV9
CAISGADRGNSPLHF | TGTGCCATCAGTGGGGCCGACAGGGGTAATTCACCCCTCCACTTT | TRBJ1-6 | TRBD1 | few | TRBV10-3
CASSFSPTDSYGYTF | TGTGCCAGCAGCTTTTCCCCAACGGACTCCTATGGCTACACCTTC | TRBJ1-2 | - | - | TRBV7-8
CASSQPGTGGTEAFF | TGCGCCAGCAGCCAGCCCGGGACAGGGGGCACTGAAGCTTTCTTT | TRBJ1-1 | TRBD1 | - | TRBV4-1
CASSQTGYNEQFF | TGCGCCAGCAGCCAGACAGGCTACAATGAGCAGTTCTTC | TRBJ2-1 | - | - | TRBV5-1
CASSSDGTSSYNEQFF | TGCGCCAGCAGCTCCGATGGGACTAGCAGCTACAATGAGCAGTTCTTC | TRBJ2-1 | TRBD2 | - | TRBV5-1
CASSNLLSSYNEQFF | TGTGCCAGTAGTAATCTGCTGAGCTCCTACAATGAGCAGTTCTTC | TRBJ2-1 | - | - | TRBV19
CASSSNQATYGYTF | TGTGCCAGCAGTTCCAACCAGGCGACATATGGCTACACCTTC | TRBJ1-2 | - | - | TRBV6-5
CASSPPGRADNEQFF | TGTGCCAGCTCACCACCGGGGAGAGCAGACAATGAGCAGTTCTTC | TRBJ2-1 | - | - | TRBV18
CAISGRTTEAFF | TGTGCCATCAGTGGTAGAACCACTGAAGCTTTCTTT | TRBJ1-1 | - | - | TRBV10-3
CASSGQAPYEQYF | TGCGCCAGCAGTGGACAGGCCCCCTACGAGCAGTACTTC | TRBJ2-7 | - | - | TRBV10-1
CASSPWTASYEQYF | TGTGCCAGCTCACCATGGACAGCCTCCTACGAGCAGTACTTC | TRBJ2-7 | - | - | TRBV18